This section outlines one T cell receptor beta chain sequence together with its context. CDR1 GTSNPN and CDR2 SVGIG come from the germline V gene (reference sequence). V lost 0 bases, J lost 4 bases, and 14 bases lay in between. The CDR3 covers 15 residues. This table comes from immunoSEQ multiplex PCR, and its TCRdb copy is limited to in-frame clones, with some not included. The profile shows 130,000 or so clones, approximately 88% of them singletons. The sample is drawn from a study of blood T cell repertoires in COVID-19. Specimen: peripheral blood. The receptor's source is a middle-aged man with acute or convalescent COVID-19. This chain joins TRBV30 and TRBJ2-3; TRBD1 might be the D (7 bases). In DNA, the CDR3 is TGTGCCTGGAGTGTTGTGACAGGGAGGCCAGATACGCAGTATTTT. Protein: CAWSVVTGRPDTQYF.